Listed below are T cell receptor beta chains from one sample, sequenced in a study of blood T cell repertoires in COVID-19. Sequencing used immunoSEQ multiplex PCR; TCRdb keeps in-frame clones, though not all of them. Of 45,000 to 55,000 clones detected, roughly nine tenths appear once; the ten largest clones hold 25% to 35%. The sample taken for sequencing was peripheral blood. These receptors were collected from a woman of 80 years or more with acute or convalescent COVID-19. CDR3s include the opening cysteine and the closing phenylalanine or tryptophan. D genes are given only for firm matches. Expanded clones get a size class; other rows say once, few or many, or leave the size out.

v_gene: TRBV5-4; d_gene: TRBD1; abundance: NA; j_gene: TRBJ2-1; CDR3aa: CASSAGQGGLYNEQFF; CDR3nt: TGTGCCAGCAGCGCGGGACAGGGGGGACTCTACAATGAGCAGTTCTTC
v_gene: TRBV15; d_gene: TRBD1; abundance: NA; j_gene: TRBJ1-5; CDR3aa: CATSRTGEVGNQPQHF; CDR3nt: TGTGCCACCAGCAGGACAGGGGAGGTGGGCAATCAGCCCCAGCATTTT
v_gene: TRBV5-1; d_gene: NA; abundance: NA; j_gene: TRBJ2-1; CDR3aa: CASSGGQTSYNEQFF; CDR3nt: TGCGCCAGCAGCGGAGGACAGACCTCCTACAATGAGCAGTTCTTC
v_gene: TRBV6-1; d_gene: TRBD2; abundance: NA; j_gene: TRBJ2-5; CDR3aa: CASSEVYSGGIPETQYF; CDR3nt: TGTGCCAGCAGTGAAGTCTATAGCGGGGGTATCCCAGAGACCCAGTACTTC
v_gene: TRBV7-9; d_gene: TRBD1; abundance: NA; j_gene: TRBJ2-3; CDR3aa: CASTKVIGQGTDTQYF; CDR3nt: TGTGCCAGCACCAAAGTGATAGGACAGGGGACAGATACGCAGTATTTT
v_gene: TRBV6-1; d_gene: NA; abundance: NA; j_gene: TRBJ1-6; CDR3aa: CASSEALIGGADNSPLHF; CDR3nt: TGTGCCAGCAGTGAAGCGCTAATAGGGGGAGCTGATAATTCACCCCTCCACTTT
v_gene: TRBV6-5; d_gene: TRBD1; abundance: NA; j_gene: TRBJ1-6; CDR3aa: CASSWMTGGNSPLHF; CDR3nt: TGTGCCAGCAGTTGGATGACAGGGGGCAATTCACCCCTCCACTTT
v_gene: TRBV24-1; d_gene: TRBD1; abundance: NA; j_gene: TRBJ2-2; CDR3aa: CATSATTYRGLGTGELFF; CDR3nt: TGTGCCACCAGTGCAACTACATACAGGGGGCTAGGGACCGGGGAGCTGTTTTTT
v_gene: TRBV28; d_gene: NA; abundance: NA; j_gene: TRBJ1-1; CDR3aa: CASSSPTVMSAEAFF; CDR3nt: TGTGCCAGCAGTTCCCCGACAGTAATGAGCGCTGAAGCTTTCTTT
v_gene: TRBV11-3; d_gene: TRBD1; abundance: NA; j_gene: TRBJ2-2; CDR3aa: CASSFGQGANTGELFF; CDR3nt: TGTGCCAGCAGCTTTGGACAGGGGGCGAACACCGGGGAGCTGTTTTTT
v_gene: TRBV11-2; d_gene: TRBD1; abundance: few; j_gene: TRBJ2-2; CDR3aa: CASSFGTVSTGELFF; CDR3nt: TGTGCCAGCAGCTTCGGGACAGTGAGCACCGGGGAGCTGTTTTTT
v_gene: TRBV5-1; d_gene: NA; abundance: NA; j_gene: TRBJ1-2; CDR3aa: CASSPGLSLGGYTF; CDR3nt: TGCGCCAGCAGCCCTGGACTCTCATTGGGTGGCTACACCTTC
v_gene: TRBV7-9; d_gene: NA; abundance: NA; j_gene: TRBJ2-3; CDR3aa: CASSLAPGDTQYF; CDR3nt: TGTGCCAGCAGCTTAGCCCCGGGGGATACGCAGTATTTT
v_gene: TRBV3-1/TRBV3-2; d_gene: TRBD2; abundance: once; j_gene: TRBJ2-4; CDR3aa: CASSLGTSGGFPYF; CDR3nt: TGTGCCAGCAGCCTGGGGACTAGCGGGGGTTTTCCGTACTTC
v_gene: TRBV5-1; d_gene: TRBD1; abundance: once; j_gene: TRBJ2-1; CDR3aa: CASSSSDRARGEQFF; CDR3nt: TGCGCCAGCAGCTCTTCGGACAGGGCCAGGGGTGAGCAGTTCTTC
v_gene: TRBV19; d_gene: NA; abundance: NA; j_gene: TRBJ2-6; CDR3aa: CASSRAGSSGANVLTF; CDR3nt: TGTGCCAGTAGTAGGGCAGGGTCATCTGGGGCCAACGTCCTGACTTTC
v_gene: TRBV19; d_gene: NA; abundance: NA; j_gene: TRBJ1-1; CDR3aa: CASSIGGSRGTEAFF; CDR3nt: TGTGCCAGTAGTATTGGAGGGTCTCGGGGAACTGAAGCTTTCTTT
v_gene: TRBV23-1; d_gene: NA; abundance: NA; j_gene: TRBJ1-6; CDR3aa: CASSPSSPLHF; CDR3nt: TGCGCCAGCAGTCCTAGTTCACCCCTCCACTTT
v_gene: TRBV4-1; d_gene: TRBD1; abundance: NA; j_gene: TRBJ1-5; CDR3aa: CASSQGTGGRNQPQHF; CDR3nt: TGCGCCAGCAGCCAGGGGACAGGGGGCCGAAATCAGCCCCAGCATTTT
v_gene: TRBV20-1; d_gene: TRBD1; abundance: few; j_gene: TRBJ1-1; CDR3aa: CSASPEGGQQTEAFF; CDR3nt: TGCAGTGCTAGTCCTGAGGGGGGACAGCAGACTGAAGCTTTCTTT
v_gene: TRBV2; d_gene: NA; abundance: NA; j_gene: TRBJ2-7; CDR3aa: CASTGEGYEQYF; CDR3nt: TGTGCCAGCACAGGGGAGGGGTACGAGCAGTACTTC
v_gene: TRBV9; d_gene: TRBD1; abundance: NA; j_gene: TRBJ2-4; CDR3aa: CASSARTGAAKNIQYF; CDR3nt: TGTGCCAGCAGCGCCCGGACAGGGGCGGCCAAAAACATTCAGTACTTC
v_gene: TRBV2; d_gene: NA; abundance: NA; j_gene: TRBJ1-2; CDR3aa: CASSEGLGGSGYGYTF; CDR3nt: TGTGCCAGCAGCGAGGGATTGGGGGGGAGCGGCTATGGCTACACCTTC
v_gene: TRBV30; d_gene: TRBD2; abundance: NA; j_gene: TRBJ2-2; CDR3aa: CAWSLGGAGGELFF; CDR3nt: TGTGCCTGGAGTCTCGGGGGGGCCGGCGGGGAGCTGTTTTTT
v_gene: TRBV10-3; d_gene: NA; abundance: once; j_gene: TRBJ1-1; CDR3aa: CAITGTSNTEAFF; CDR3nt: TGTGCCATCACCGGGACATCGAACACTGAAGCTTTCTTT
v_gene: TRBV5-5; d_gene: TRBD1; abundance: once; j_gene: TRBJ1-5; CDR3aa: CASSGQTGAVQPQHF; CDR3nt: TGTGCCAGCAGCGGACAGACAGGGGCGGTTCAGCCCCAGCATTTT
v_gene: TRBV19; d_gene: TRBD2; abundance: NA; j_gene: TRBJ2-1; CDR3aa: CASSIGLAGGLDQFF; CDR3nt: TGTGCCAGTAGTATCGGGCTAGCGGGGGGGCTGGACCAGTTCTTC